One sample yielded the 2 T cell receptor beta chains listed below, sequenced in a study of CD8+ T cells in alopecia areata. RNA was extracted and reverse transcribed into cDNA as the sequencing template. Assay used: immunoSEQ multiplex PCR; TCRdb lists only in-frame clones, some missing. The sample consists of more than 95,000 clones, about 50% of them appearing once. Specimen: NKG2D-low CD8+ T cells sorted from blood. The receptors stem from a human donor with alopecia areata.

The chain combines TRBV5-1 with TRBJ2-3; D uncertain. The germline V gene has CDR1 SGHRS and CDR2 YFSETQ. The ends were cut back, 2 bases at V and 2 bases at J, with 12 bases in the middle. This CDR3 spans 15 amino acids. The DNA for the CDR3 is TGCGCCAGCAGCTTCGCACGGTCCTACACAGATACGCAGTATTTT. Its translation is CASSFARSYTDTQYF.

This clone was detected only a few times. V is TRBV27 and J is TRBJ1-1, with no clear D. Germline CDR1 reads MNHEY; CDR2 reads SMNVEV (reference sequence). V was clipped by 6 bases and J by 1 base, with 3 bases between them. The CDR3 extends over 11 amino acids. CDR3 coding DNA: TGTGCCAGCAGGGGGAACACTGAAGCTTTCTTT. Translated: CASRGNTEAFF.